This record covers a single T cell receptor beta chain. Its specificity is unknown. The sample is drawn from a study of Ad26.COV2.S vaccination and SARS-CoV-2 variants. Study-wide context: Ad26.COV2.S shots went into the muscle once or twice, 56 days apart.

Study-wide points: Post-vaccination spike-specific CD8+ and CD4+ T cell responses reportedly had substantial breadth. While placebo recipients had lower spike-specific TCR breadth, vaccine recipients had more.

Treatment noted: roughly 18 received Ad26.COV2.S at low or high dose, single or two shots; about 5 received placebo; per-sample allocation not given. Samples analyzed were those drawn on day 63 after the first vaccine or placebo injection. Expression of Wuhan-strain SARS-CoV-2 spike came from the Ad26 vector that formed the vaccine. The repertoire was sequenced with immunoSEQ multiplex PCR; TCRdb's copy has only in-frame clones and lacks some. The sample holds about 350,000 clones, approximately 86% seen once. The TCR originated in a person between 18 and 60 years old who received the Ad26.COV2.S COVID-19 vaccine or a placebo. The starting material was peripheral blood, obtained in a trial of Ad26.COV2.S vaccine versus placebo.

CDR3 sequence: CASSIANSGANVLTF. Here the CDR3 DNA reads TGTGCCAGTAGTATCGCGAACTCTGGGGCCAACGTCCTGACTTTC. The rearrangement uses TRBV19 and TRBJ2-6; no definite D call. From germline, CDR1 is LNHDA and CDR2 SQIVND (reference sequence). V was pared by 3 bases and J by 0 bases, with 6 bases between. The CDR3 spans 15 residues.